A selection of T cell receptor beta chains follows, all from one sample in a study of T cell clusters in autoimmune cytopenias. TCRdb reprocessed the multiplex PCR reads; each CDR3 protein has one entry and no DNA is given. The listing contains approximately 990 distinct CDR3 sequences. Sequencing was carried out using peripheral blood. These receptors originate from a human donor with an autoimmune cytopenia or autoimmune hepatitis (not recorded which). The CDR3 runs from the conserved cysteine through the conserved F or W. Fields, in order: CDR3 protein, V gene, clone size, J gene. Part of the rows lack a size; the others show once, few, many or a class for expanded clones.

CASSKGGSGNQPQHF	TRBV21-1	.	TRBJ1-5
CASSQDGGLSTDTQYF	TRBV4-3	large	TRBJ2-3
CASSDTGSGAAEAFF	TRBV19	.	TRBJ1-1
CASRGLAGGTDTQYF	TRBV6-5	medium-sized	TRBJ2-3
CASGRPGTQNTEAFF	TRBV6-2/TRBV6-3	large	TRBJ1-1
CSASRDRGPITEAFF	TRBV20-1	.	TRBJ1-1
CASSQGMVRGAASEQFF	TRBV14	.	TRBJ2-1
CASTGQGRQPQHF	TRBV6-2/TRBV6-3	medium-sized	TRBJ1-5
CASSSFGGNEQFF	TRBV6-5	medium-sized	TRBJ2-1
CASSLGTDTQYF	TRBV18	medium-sized	TRBJ2-3
CASSHRDTYTGELFF	TRBV4-3	.	TRBJ2-2
CASSPGTGDANEKLFF	TRBV27	large	TRBJ1-4
CASGGGTEAFF	TRBV6-5	medium-sized	TRBJ1-1
CASSGQGALLGETQYF	TRBV12-3/TRBV12-4	.	TRBJ2-5
CSVGSGTAFSYEQYF	TRBV29-1	hyperexpanded	TRBJ2-7
CASSATGAGGDTEAFF	TRBV18	.	TRBJ1-1
CASSYSAGAGNTIYF	TRBV6-2/TRBV6-3	medium-sized	TRBJ1-3
CASALTDTQYF	TRBV12-5	.	TRBJ2-3
CASSLAPGRVNSPLHF	TRBV12-3/TRBV12-4	medium-sized	TRBJ1-6
CASSPGQGFNQPQHF	TRBV18	.	TRBJ1-5
CSAQQSGTANQPQHF	TRBV20-1	.	TRBJ1-5
CASSLGSRETSYTF	TRBV6-5	.	TRBJ1-2
CASSQDPGELFF	TRBV5-1	large	TRBJ2-2
CASSPGGGNTEAFF	TRBV19	.	TRBJ1-1
CASSGGNQETQYF	TRBV5-1	.	TRBJ2-5
CASSSLEYMASNGGYTF	TRBV6-6	.	TRBJ1-2
CSAIGATSSYEQYF	TRBV20-1	.	TRBJ2-7
CSARDSNTDTQYF	TRBV20-1	.	TRBJ2-3
CASSRGANTEAFF	TRBV19	medium-sized	TRBJ1-1
CSAGPGTGGSYEQYF	TRBV20-1	.	TRBJ2-7